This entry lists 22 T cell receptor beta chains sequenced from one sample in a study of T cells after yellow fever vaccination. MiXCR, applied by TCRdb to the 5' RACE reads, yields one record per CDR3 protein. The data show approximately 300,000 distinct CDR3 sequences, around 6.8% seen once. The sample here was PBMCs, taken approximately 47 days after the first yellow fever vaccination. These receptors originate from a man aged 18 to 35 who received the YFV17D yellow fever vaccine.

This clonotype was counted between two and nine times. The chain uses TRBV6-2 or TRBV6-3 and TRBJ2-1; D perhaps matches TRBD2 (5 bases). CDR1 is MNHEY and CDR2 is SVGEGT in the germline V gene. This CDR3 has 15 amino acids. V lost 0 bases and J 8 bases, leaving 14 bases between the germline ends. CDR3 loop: CASSYSWKGDHEQFF. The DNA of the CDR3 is TGTGCCAGCAGTTACTCTTGGAAGGGAGATCATGAGCAGTTCTTC.

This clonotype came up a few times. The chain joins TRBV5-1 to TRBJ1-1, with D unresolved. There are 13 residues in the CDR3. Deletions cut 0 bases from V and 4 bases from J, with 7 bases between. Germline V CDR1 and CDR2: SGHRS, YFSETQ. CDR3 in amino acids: CASSLDPSTEAFF. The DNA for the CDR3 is TGCGCCAGCAGCTTGGACCCGTCCACTGAAGCTTTCTTT.

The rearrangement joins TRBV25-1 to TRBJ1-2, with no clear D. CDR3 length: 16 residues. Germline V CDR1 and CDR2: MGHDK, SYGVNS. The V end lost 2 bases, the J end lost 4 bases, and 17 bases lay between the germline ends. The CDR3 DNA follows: TGTGCCAGCAGTGAAGGAGAGATCACCAGCGGCTATGGCTACACCTTC. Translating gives CASSEGEITSGYGYTF.

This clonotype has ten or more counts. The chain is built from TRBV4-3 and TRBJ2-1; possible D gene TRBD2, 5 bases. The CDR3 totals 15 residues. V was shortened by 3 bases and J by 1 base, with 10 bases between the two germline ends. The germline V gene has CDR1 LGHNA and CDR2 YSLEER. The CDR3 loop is CASSHQRGSYNEQFF. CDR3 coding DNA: TGCGCCAGCAGCCATCAAAGAGGGTCCTACAATGAGCAGTTCTTC.

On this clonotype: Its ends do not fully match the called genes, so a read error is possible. In DNA form, the CDR3 reads TGTTCCTGGAACGGGGGTTCCTACGAGCAGTACTTC. Translating gives CSWNGGSYEQYF. This chain connects TRBV30 to TRBJ2-7; D is possibly TRBD2 (6 bases). Germline lookup yields CDR1 GTSNPN and CDR2 SVGIG (reference sequence). The CDR3 spans 12 residues.

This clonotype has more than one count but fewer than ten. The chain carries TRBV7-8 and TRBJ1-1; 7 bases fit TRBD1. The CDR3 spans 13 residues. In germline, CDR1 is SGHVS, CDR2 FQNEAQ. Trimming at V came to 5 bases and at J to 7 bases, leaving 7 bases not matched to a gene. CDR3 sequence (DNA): TGTGCCAGCAGCCTAGGGGGCGAGGATGAAGCTTTCTTT. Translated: CASSLGGEDEAFF.

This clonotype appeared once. Written as DNA, the CDR3 is TGTGCCAGCAGCCAACCGGGAACTATAAGCAATCAGCCCCAGCATTTT. It translates to CASSQPGTISNQPQHF. The genes are TRBV4-2 and TRBJ1-5; D unresolved. This CDR3 is built from 16 residues. The V gene's germline CDR1 is LGHNA and CDR2 YNFKEQ. V was shortened by 2 bases and J by 1 base, with 12 bases between the two germline ends.

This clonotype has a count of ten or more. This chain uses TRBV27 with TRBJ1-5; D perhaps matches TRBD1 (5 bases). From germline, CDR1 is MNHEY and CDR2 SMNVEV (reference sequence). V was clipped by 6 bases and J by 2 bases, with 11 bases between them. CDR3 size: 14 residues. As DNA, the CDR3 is TGTGCCAGCAGAACGGCGGGGGGCAATCAGCCCCAGCATTTT. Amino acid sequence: CASRTAGGNQPQHF.

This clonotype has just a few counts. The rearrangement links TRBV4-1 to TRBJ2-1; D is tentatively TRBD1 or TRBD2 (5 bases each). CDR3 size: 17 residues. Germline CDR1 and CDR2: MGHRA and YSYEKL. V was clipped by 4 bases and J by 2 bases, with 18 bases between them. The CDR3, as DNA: TGCGCCAGCAGCCCATCGACCCGGGGCCTGGCCTACAATGAGCAGTTCTTC. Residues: CASSPSTRGLAYNEQFF.

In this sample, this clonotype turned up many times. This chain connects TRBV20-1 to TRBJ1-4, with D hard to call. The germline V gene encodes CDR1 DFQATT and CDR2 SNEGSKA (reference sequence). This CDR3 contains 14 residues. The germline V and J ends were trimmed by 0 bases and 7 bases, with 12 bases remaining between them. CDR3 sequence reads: CSARDGGRGEKLFF. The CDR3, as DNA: TGCAGTGCTAGAGATGGTGGACGGGGTGAAAAACTGTTTTTT.

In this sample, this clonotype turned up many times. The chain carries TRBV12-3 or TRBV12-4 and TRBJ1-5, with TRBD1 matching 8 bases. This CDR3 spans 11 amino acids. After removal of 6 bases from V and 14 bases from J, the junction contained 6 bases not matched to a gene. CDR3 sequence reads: CASSKDRVKHF. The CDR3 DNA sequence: TGTGCCAGCAGCAAGGACAGGGTGAAGCATTTT.

The CDR3 region is CASTPHGLETQYF. The CDR3 DNA follows: TGTGCCAGCACCCCCCATGGGTTAGAGACCCAGTACTTC. The chain uses TRBV6-1 and TRBJ2-5, with D unclear. This CDR3 is built from 13 residues. V lost 7 bases and J 4 bases, leaving 13 bases between the germline ends. The germline V gene has CDR1 MNHNS and CDR2 SASEGT.

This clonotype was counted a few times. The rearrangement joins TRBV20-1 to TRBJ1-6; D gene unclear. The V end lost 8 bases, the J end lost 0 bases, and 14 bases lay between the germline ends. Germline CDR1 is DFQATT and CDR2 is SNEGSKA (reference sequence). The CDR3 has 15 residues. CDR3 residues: CSPARASSYNSPLHF. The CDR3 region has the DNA TGCAGTCCCGCCAGAGCTAGCTCCTATAATTCACCCCTCCACTTT.

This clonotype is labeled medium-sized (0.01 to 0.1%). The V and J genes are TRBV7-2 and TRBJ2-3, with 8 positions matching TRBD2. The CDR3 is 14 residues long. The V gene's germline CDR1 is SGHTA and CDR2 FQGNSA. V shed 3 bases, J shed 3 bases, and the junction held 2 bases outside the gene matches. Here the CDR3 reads CASSFVAGTDTQYF. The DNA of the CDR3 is TGTGCCAGCAGCTTCGTAGCGGGGACAGATACGCAGTATTTT.

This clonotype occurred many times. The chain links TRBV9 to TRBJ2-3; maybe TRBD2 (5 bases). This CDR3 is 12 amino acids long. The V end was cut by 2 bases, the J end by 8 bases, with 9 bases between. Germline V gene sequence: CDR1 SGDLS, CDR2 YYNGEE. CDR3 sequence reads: CASSVLGGTQYF. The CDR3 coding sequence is TGTGCCAGCAGCGTGCTAGGAGGTACGCAGTATTTT.

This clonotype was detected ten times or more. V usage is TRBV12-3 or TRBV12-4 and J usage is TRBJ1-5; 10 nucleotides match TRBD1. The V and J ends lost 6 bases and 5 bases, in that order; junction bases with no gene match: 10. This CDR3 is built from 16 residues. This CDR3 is CASSPRSGQGDQPQHF. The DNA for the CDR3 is TGTGCCAGCAGCCCCAGGAGCGGACAGGGGGATCAGCCCCAGCATTTT.

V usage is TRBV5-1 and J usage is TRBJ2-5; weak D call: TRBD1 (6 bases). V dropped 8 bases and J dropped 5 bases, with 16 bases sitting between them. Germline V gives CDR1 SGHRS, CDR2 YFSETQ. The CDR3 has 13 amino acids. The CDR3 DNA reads TGCGCCAGTAAGGACAGTGACGGGGAGACCCAGTACTTC. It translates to CASKDSDGETQYF.

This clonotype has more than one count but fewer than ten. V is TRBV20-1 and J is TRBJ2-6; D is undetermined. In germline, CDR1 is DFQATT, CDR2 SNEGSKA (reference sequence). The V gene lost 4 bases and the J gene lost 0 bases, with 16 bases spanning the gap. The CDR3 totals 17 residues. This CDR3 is CSAIVRPSSSGANVLTF. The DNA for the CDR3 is TGCAGTGCTATAGTGCGTCCTTCGAGCTCTGGGGCCAACGTCCTGACTTTC.

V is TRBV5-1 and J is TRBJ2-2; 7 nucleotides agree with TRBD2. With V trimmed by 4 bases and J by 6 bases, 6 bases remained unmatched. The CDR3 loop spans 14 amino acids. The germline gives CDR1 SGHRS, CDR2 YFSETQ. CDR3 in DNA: TGCGCCAGCAGCGCAACCAGCGGGGCCGGGGAGCTGTTTTTT. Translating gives CASSATSGAGELFF.

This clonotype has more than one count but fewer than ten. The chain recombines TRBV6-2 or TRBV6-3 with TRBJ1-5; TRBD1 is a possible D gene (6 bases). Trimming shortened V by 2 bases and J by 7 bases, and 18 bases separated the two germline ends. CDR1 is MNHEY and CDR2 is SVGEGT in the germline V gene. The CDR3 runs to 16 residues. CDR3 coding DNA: TGTGCCAGCAGTTACCCGACCTTATACAGGGTGCAGCCCCAGCATTTT. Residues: CASSYPTLYRVQPQHF.

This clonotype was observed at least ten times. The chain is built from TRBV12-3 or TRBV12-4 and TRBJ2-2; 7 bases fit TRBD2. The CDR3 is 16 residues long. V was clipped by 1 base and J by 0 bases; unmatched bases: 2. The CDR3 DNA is TGTGCCAGCAGTTTAGGACTAGCTGCGAACACCGGGGAGCTGTTTTTT. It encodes CASSLGLAANTGELFF.

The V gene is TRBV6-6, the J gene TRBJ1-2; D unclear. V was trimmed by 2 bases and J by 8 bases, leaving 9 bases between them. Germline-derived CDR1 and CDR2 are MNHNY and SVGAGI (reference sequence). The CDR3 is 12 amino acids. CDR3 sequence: CASSYISSGYTF. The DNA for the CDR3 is TGTGCCAGCAGTTACATAAGTTCGGGCTACACCTTC.